In its sample, the clone carrying this T cell receptor (beta chain) was seen once. Its antigen is not known. This CDR3 region has 19 residues. The V gene's germline CDR1 is KGHSH and CDR2 LQKENI. V was clipped by 0 bases and J by 1 base; unmatched bases: 10. The data stem from a study of cytomegalovirus exposure and HLA in healthy donors. At the level of the study: T cells numbering about 180 million yielded approximately 100 million unique TCR beta sequences in an earlier analysis. Overall study results and limits: In a later analysis, HLA-associated beta chains showed higher expansion and lower generation probabilities than comparable chains.

Primers included in the PCR were 60 Vbeta and 13 Jbeta primers. Only in-frame clones appear in the TCRdb table, and some are missing; sequencing was by immunoSEQ multiplex PCR. The profile shows around 150,000 clones, approximately 62% of them singletons. Nominally healthy donors were sampled, though unrecorded immune exposures were likely. This TCR was recovered from a human donor in good health. The chain joins TRBV18 to TRBJ2-4; 9 bases fit TRBD2. Sequencing used PBMCs. The CDR3 here is CASSPPILAGLKAKNIQYF. The CDR3 bases are TGTGCCAGCTCACCACCGATCCTAGCGGGGTTGAAGGCCAAAAACATTCAGTACTTC.